The 2 T cell receptor beta chains below come from one sample, sequenced in a study of memory CD4+ T cells and cytomegalovirus serostatus. Single viable CD3+CD4+CD8-CD45RO+ cells were sorted as the memory CD4+ T cells. Sequencing was performed with immunoSEQ multiplex PCR; in TCRdb, only in-frame clones are kept and a portion is missing. Among about 50,000 clones listed, 82% were seen once. The sequencing input was memory CD4+ T cells from blood. The receptors were gathered from an adult in good health and CMV-seronegative.

This chain joins TRBV5-1 and TRBJ1-1; 7 nucleotides line up with TRBD1. Trimming at V came to 4 bases and at J to 5 bases, leaving 2 bases not matched to a gene. Germline V lookup: CDR1 SGHRS, CDR2 YFSETQ. The CDR3 runs to 12 residues. The CDR3 reads CASSPGGTEAFF. CDR3 nucleotide sequence: TGCGCCAGCAGCCCAGGGGGGACTGAAGCTTTCTTT.

The chain couples TRBV5-6 to TRBJ2-7; D perhaps matches TRBD1 (5 bases). Trimming shortened V by 2 bases and J by 4 bases, and 13 bases separated the two germline ends. This CDR3 comprises 14 residues. CDR1 and CDR2 from the germline V gene are SGHDT and YYEEEE. CDR3 sequence (DNA): TGTGCCAGCAGCTTCGGGCAGGGAAGGTACGAGCAGTACTTC. Its protein product is CASSFGQGRYEQYF. Together with reference TRBV5-6 and TRBJ2-7, the CDR3 gives the full variable domain: DAGVTQSPTHLIKTRGQQVTLRCSPKSGHDTVSWYQQALGQGPQFIFQYYEEEERQRGNFPDRFSGHQFPNYSSELNVNALLLGDSALYLCASSFGQGRYEQYFGPGTRLTVT.